A single sample gave rise to the 23 T cell receptor beta chains below, sequenced in a study of T cells after yellow fever vaccination. Via MiXCR, TCRdb re-called the 5' RACE reads, giving one row per CDR3 protein. The repertoire holds about 300,000 distinct CDR3 sequences, with 7.5% to 9% as singletons. The source material was CD4+ T cells sorted from PBMCs, sampled 5 days after the yellow fever booster vaccination. The source is a young man who received the YFV17D yellow fever vaccine.

V and J are TRBV7-2 and TRBJ2-7; TRBD1 is a possible D gene (5 bases). This CDR3 has 15 amino acids. Trimming shortened V by 5 bases and J by 6 bases, and 20 bases separated the two germline ends. Per germline, CDR1 SGHTA and CDR2 FQGNSA. CDR3 DNA: TGTGCCAGCAGCCCTATGGACATGTCGTTGGCCGAGCAGTACTTC. Its protein is CASSPMDMSLAEQYF. Looking up the rest from reference TRBV7-2 and TRBJ2-7 gives the full variable domain: GAGVSQSPSNKVTEKGKDVELRCDPISGHTALYWYRQSLGQGLEFLIYFQGNSAPDKSGLPSDRFSAERTGGSVSTLTIQRTQQEDSAVYLCASSPMDMSLAEQYFGPGTRLTVT.

This clonotype was counted ten times or more. The chain carries TRBV5-1 and TRBJ1-1; the D gene is possibly TRBD1 (6 bases). V shed 6 bases and J shed 3 bases, with 12 bases lying between them. The CDR3 has 13 amino acids. Germline V lookup: CDR1 SGHRS, CDR2 YFSETQ. In DNA, the CDR3 is TGCGCCAGCACCCCGGACAGTCACACTGAAGCTTTCTTT. Translating gives CASTPDSHTEAFF. The complete variable domain, with remaining parts taken from reference TRBV5-1 and TRBJ1-1, reads KAGVTQTPRYLIKTRGQQVTLSCSPISGHRSVSWYQQTPGQGLQFLFEYFSETQRNKGNFPGRFSGRQFSNSRSEMNVSTLELGDSALYLCASTPDSHTEAFFGQGTRLTVV.

The J gene is TRBJ1-5, the V gene TRBV30; D remains ambiguous. V lost 1 base, J lost 5 bases, and 9 bases lay in between. The germline gives CDR1 GTSNPN, CDR2 SVGIG (reference sequence). The CDR3 is 13 residues long. The CDR3 loop reads CAWSDGLHQPQHF. Here the CDR3 DNA reads TGTGCCTGGAGTGATGGTTTACATCAGCCCCAGCATTTT.

With regard to this clonotype: One end of the junction varies from germline; a read error may be responsible. The V and J genes are TRBV20-1 and TRBJ1-5; D might be TRBD1 (6 bases). Germline CDR1 DFQATT, CDR2 SNEGSKA (reference sequence). CDR3 length: 16 residues. The CDR3, as DNA: TGCAGTGCTAAAAGTCCGGGACACTATAGCATTCAGCCCCAGCATTTT. Translating it yields CSAKSPGHYSIQPQHF.

This clonotype was counted at least ten times. This chain connects TRBV9 to TRBJ2-2, with D perhaps matching TRBD1 (5 bases). Trimming left V 3 bases short and J 4 bases short, with 7 bases between. Germline lookup yields CDR1 SGDLS and CDR2 YYNGEE. The CDR3 loop spans 13 amino acids. Here the CDR3 DNA reads TGTGCCAGCAGCGCGACAGTCACCGGGGAGCTGTTTTTT. Residues: CASSATVTGELFF.

This clonotype was recorded many times. This chain connects TRBV5-1 to TRBJ2-3; the D call may be TRBD1 or TRBD2 (6 bases each). CDR3 length: 14 residues. V was clipped by 8 bases and J by 0 bases, with 13 bases between them. Germline lookup yields CDR1 SGHRS and CDR2 YFSETQ. CDR3 in amino acids: CASVRGPSTDTQYF. The DNA for the CDR3 is TGCGCCAGTGTACGGGGGCCGAGCACAGATACGCAGTATTTT.

This clonotype was counted only a few times. The rearrangement uses TRBV20-1 and TRBJ1-3, with 7 bases aligning to TRBD1. Germline CDR1 and CDR2: DFQATT and SNEGSKA (reference sequence). Trimming took 6 bases from V and 4 from J; bases not matched to a gene: 9. The CDR3 has 14 amino acids. DNA of the CDR3: TGCAGTGCCCCGACAGGGACAGCGGGAAACACCATATATTTT. Translating gives CSAPTGTAGNTIYF.

This clonotype came up many times. V gene TRBV4-1 combines with J gene TRBJ1-1; 11 bases are a match to TRBD1. The CDR3 is 16 amino acids. J lost 3 bases, V lost 1 base, and 4 bases had no gene match. The germline V gene has CDR1 MGHRA and CDR2 YSYEKL. In DNA, the CDR3 is TGCGCCAGCAGCCAAGTATCGGGACAGGGGGACACTGAAGCTTTCTTT. Protein sequence: CASSQVSGQGDTEAFF.

There are a few counts of this clonotype. V is TRBV2 and J is TRBJ2-1, with 14 bases that match TRBD2. Germline values: CDR1 SNHLY, CDR2 FYNNEI. The CDR3 runs 13 residues. Unmatched junction bases numbered 5, after V lost 3 bases and J lost 16 bases. CDR3 coding DNA: TGTGCCAGCAGTGAGACTAGCGGGGGGGCCCAATTCTTC. Translated, it gives CASSETSGGAQFF.

The chain combines TRBV12-3 or TRBV12-4 with TRBJ2-2; perhaps TRBD2 as D (6 bases). V gave up 5 bases and J gave up 6 bases, with 16 bases separating them. This CDR3 has 15 amino acids. CDR3 protein: CASSPPRRAAGELFF. DNA for the CDR3: TGTGCCAGCAGTCCCCCTCGGAGGGCAGCCGGGGAGCTGTTTTTT.

The sample holds a few counts of this clonotype. The genes are TRBV7-2 and TRBJ2-1; 8 bases are a match to TRBD2. The CDR3 spans 13 residues. J lost 14 bases, V lost 3 bases, and 9 bases had no gene match. CDR1 and CDR2 from the germline V gene are SGHTA and FQGNSA. Here the CDR3 reads CASSLPQEAGEFF. As DNA, the CDR3 is TGTGCCAGCAGCTTGCCGCAGGAAGCGGGGGAGTTCTTC.

The CDR3 reads CASSPPSRGLSSYNEQFF. For the CDR3, the DNA is TGTGCCAGCAGTCCCCCGAGCCGGGGCTTAAGCTCCTACAATGAGCAGTTCTTC. The chain carries TRBV7-6 and TRBJ2-1; the D gene could be TRBD1 or TRBD2 (5 bases each). The germline gives CDR1 SGHVS, CDR2 FNYEAQ. V was clipped by 6 bases and J by 0 bases, with 21 bases between them. The CDR3 runs 18 residues.

V usage is TRBV10-3 and J usage is TRBJ2-1; D is possibly TRBD1 (5 bases). Trimming removed 3 bases from V and 3 bases from J, with 12 bases in between. The germline V gene encodes CDR1 ENHRY and CDR2 SYGVKD. This CDR3 region has 15 residues. This CDR3 reads CAISDPGKGYNEQFF. In DNA form, the CDR3 reads TGTGCCATCAGTGACCCAGGGAAGGGCTACAATGAGCAGTTCTTC.

The CDR3 bases are TGTGCCACAAAAGGGACTAGCGAACCCTACGAGCAGTACTTC. It is translated as CATKGTSEPYEQYF. J is TRBJ2-7 and V is TRBV10-3; 10 bases line up with TRBD2. CDR1 is ENHRY, CDR2 SYGVKD, per germline. CDR3 length equals 14 residues. The junction had 8 bases not matched to a gene; V was cut back by 10 bases and J by 2 bases.

In this sample, this clonotype turned up a few times. V usage is TRBV29-1 and J usage is TRBJ2-1, with 8 bases identical to TRBD1. There are 14 residues in the CDR3. Losses at the gene ends were 7 bases for V and 10 bases for J; bases not matched to a gene: 15. Germline values: CDR1 SQVTM, CDR2 ANQGSEA. CDR3 coding DNA: TGCAGCGGAACATGGACAGGGCCGGTGTTGGAGCAGTTCTTC. Protein product: CSGTWTGPVLEQFF.

This clonotype was seen ten or more times. The V and J genes are TRBV24-1 and TRBJ1-2; D uncertain. Trimming stripped 1 base from V and 4 bases from J, with 12 bases between. CDR1 and CDR2 (germline): KGHDR, SFDVKD. The CDR3 length is 15 residues. DNA of the CDR3: TGTGCCACCAGTGATTTAGCGGCGGGCAGCTATGGCTACACCTTC. This encodes CATSDLAAGSYGYTF.

This clonotype was picked up a small number of times. The chain joins TRBV6-5 to TRBJ1-1, with a weak D call TRBD1 (5 bases). The CDR3 loop spans 15 amino acids. Trimming pared 6 bases from V and 6 bases from J, leaving 20 bases between. From germline, CDR1 is MNHEY and CDR2 SVGAGI. The DNA of the CDR3 is TGTGCCAGCAGACCCATTGACAGACCCTGGCCTGAAGCTTTCTTT. Its protein product is CASRPIDRPWPEAFF.

This clonotype has at least ten counts. CDR3 in amino acids: CASSLGTVNTEAFF. As DNA, the CDR3 is TGTGCCAGCAGCCTAGGGACGGTGAACACTGAAGCTTTCTTT. The chain combines TRBV5-5 with TRBJ1-1; weak D call: TRBD1 (5 bases). The V gene lost 4 bases and the J gene lost 0 bases, with 10 bases spanning the gap. Germline values: CDR1 SGHKS, CDR2 YYEKEE (reference sequence). The CDR3 contains 14 residues.

This clonotype turned up a few times. The chain joins TRBV4-3 to TRBJ1-5; maybe TRBD1 (5 bases). Trimming took 0 bases from V and 4 from J, leaving 10 bases between them. CDR1 and CDR2 (germline): LGHNA, YSLEER. This CDR3 spans 15 amino acids. The CDR3 is CASSQDPQGNQPQHF. Written as DNA, the CDR3 is TGCGCCAGCAGCCAAGACCCGCAGGGTAATCAGCCCCAGCATTTT.

The CDR3: CASSLRTGNLYNSPLHF. CDR3 bases: TGTGCCAGCAGTTTACGGACAGGCAATCTCTATAATTCACCCCTCCACTTT. This chain uses TRBV27 with TRBJ1-6, with 7 bases aligning to TRBD1. This CDR3 is built from 17 residues. The V segment lost 2 bases and the J segment 3 bases; nucleotides outside the gene matches: 7. Germline CDR1 and CDR2: MNHEY and SMNVEV (reference sequence).

In its sample, this clonotype was seen a few times. The chain employs TRBV9 and TRBJ2-1; D perhaps matches TRBD1 (6 bases). V lost 3 bases to trimming and J lost 4 bases, with 11 bases between them. The CDR3 length is 14 residues. The germline CDR1 and CDR2 sequences are SGDLS and YYNGEE. CDR3 loop: CASSATGKYNEQFF. For the CDR3, the DNA is TGTGCCAGCAGCGCGACAGGAAAATACAATGAGCAGTTCTTC.

The V gene is TRBV7-6, the J gene TRBJ2-3; 9 positions match TRBD2. With V trimmed by 2 bases and J by 5 bases, 8 bases remained unmatched. This CDR3 has 16 residues. Germline CDR1 is SGHVS and CDR2 is FNYEAQ. CDR3 DNA sequence: TGTGCCAGCAGCTTAAATAGCGGGGGAAGTCGAGATACGCAGTATTTT. It specifies CASSLNSGGSRDTQYF.

The chain links TRBV6-2 or TRBV6-3 to TRBJ2-1; 9 positions match TRBD2. The CDR3 loop spans 16 amino acids. Trimming took 2 bases from V and 7 from J; bases not matched to a gene: 9. The germline gives CDR1 MNHEY, CDR2 SVGEGT. The CDR3 protein is CASSYVGGGARNEQFF. CDR3 bases: TGTGCCAGCAGTTACGTCGGCGGGGGGGCCCGGAATGAGCAGTTCTTC.